This T cell receptor (beta chain) comes out of a study of cytotoxic CD8 clonotypes in ibrutinib-treated CLL. Study-wide context: Partial response was seen in around 25 patients and complete response in 2; after median roughly 6 years, roughly 14 stayed remitted, some 12 progressed.

V shed 10 bases and J shed 1 base, with 16 bases lying between them. The CDR3 is made up of 14 amino acids. CDR1 is SEHNR, CDR2 FQNEAQ, per germline (reference sequence). This clone was seen only a few times. Sequencing was designed to attain a depth spanning 1 in 200,000 to 1 in 1 million T cells. Some clones are missing from TCRdb's copy, which holds only in-frame ones; the method was immunoSEQ multiplex PCR. The sample lists tens of thousands of clones, about 82% seen once, with about 5.6% in the top ten. This sequence originates from a human donor with chronic lymphocytic leukemia. This material consisted of PBMCs, taken before ibrutinib treatment. The genes are TRBV7-9 and TRBJ1-1; unclear D gene. In DNA, the CDR3 is TGTGCCACCACAAGTCAGGCAAAGAACACTGAAGCTTTCTTT. Its translation: CATTSQAKNTEAFF.